The T cell receptor (beta chain) described here comes from a study of blood T cell repertoires in COVID-19. Clones were sequenced by immunoSEQ multiplex PCR, and TCRdb holds only the in-frame ones, with some missing. The sample lists some 430,000 clones, 90% occurring once. Sequencing was done on a sample of PBMCs or T cells enriched from blood (not recorded which). The origin of this receptor is a man in his late teens or twenties who had recovered from COVID-19.

CDR3 loop: CASGERGSSYNEQFF. The CDR3 DNA reads TGTGCCAGCGGGGAGCGGGGAAGCTCCTACAATGAGCAGTTCTTC. The chain recombines TRBV7-3 with TRBJ2-1; the match to TRBD2 covers 7 bases. This CDR3 has 15 amino acids. Unmatched junction bases numbered 7, after V lost 8 bases and J lost 0 bases. Germline V gene data show CDR1 as SGHTA and CDR2 as FQGTGA.